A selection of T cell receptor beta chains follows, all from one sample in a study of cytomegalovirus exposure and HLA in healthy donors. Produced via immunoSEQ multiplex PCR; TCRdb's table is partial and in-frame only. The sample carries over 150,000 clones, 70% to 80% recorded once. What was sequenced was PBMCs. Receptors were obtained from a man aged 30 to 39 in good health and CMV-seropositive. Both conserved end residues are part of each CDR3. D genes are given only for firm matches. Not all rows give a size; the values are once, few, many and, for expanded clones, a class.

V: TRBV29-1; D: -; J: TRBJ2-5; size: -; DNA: TGCAGCACCAAGGCAGGGTTAGAGACCCAGTACTTC; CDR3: CSTKAGLETQYF
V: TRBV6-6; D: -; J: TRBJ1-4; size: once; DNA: TGTGCCAGCTGCCCCGGGTCAGGGGTACGAGAAAAACTGTTTTTT; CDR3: CASCPGSGVREKLFF
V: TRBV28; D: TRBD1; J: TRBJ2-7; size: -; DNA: TGTGCCAGCAGGGGGGGACAGGATTATTACAAGCAGTACTTC; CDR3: CASRGGQDYYKQYF
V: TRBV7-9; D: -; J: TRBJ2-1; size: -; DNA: TGTGCCAGCAGCTTAGATGCATCCGGGTTCCCACGGTTCTTC; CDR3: CASSLDASGFPRFF
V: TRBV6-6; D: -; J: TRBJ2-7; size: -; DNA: TGTGCCAGCAGTTACCCCGCGGACAGCTCCTACGAGCAGTACTTC; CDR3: CASSYPADSSYEQYF
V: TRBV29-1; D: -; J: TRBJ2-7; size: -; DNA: TGCAGCGTAACGGACAGAAGCTCCTACGAGCAGTACTTC; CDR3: CSVTDRSSYEQYF
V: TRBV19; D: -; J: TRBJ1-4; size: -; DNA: TGTGCCAGTAGTATAGATCCGGGAAGGAATGAAAAACTGTTTTTT; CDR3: CASSIDPGRNEKLFF
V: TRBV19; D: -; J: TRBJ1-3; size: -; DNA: TGTGCCAGTAGTACGCCGCCTTCGGGGGGAAACACCATATATTTT; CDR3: CASSTPPSGGNTIYF
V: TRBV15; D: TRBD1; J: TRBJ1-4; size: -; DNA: TGTGCCACCAGCAGAGTACAGGGGCCAGAAAAACTGTTTTTT; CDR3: CATSRVQGPEKLFF
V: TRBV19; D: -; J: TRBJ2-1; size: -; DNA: TGTGCCAGTAGTATACGAGGTCGGTCCTATGAGCAGTTCTTC; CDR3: CASSIRGRSYEQFF
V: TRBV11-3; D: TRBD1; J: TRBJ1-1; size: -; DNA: TGTGCCAGCAGCCAAACCCGGACAGGGGAAGCTTTCTTT; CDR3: CASSQTRTGEAFF
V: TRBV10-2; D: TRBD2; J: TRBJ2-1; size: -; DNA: TGCGCCAGCAGTGAGAAGCGGGAGGTCAATGAGCAGTTCTTC; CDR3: CASSEKREVNEQFF
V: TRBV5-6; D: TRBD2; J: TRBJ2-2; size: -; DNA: TGTGCCAGCAGCTTCGGTTGGGCTAGCGGGAGTTTCGGGGAGCTGTTTTTT; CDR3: CASSFGWASGSFGELFF
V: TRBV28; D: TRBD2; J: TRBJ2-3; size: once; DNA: TGTGCCAGCAGTTTAAGTCCGGGGACTAGCGTCCAGTATTTT; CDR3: CASSLSPGTSVQYF